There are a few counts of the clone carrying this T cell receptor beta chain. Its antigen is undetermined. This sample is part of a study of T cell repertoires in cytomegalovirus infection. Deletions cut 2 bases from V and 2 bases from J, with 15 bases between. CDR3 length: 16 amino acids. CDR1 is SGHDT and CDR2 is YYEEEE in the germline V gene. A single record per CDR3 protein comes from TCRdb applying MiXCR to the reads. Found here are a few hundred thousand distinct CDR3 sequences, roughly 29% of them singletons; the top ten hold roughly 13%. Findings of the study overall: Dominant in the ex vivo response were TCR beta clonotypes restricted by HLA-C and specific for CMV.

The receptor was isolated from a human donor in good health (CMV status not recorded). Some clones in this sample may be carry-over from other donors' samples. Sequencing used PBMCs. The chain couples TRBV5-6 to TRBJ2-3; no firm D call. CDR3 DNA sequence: TGTGCCAGCAGCTTTCCTTCCCGTCTGTACACAGATACGCAGTATTTT. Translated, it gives CASSFPSRLYTDTQYF.